This record covers a single T cell receptor beta chain. The antigen is not known. The CDR3 consists of 14 residues. Germline V gives CDR1 SQVTM, CDR2 ANQGSEA. The sample originates from a study of T cells expressing NK-cell markers. Study results and caveats: Dominant NKG2C+ clonotypes in 5 or 6 donors made up roughly 1.0-7.0% of CD8+ T cells. The same clonotypes also predominated in the CD3+CD56-NKG2C+ fraction of a few donors.

UMIs accompanied the 5'RACE template switching by which TCR beta cDNA was made. Each CDR3 protein gets one entry in TCRdb, which reprocessed the 5' RACE reads and gives no DNA. The sample has about 460,000 distinct CDR3 sequences; the top ten hold 1.4%. The clonotype originates from a woman aged 45 to 65 in good health. The chain recombines TRBV29-1 with TRBJ1-2; TCRdb names TRBD1, which stays unverified in the absence of DNA. The sequencing input was blood T cells: a sorted CD56 or NKG2C T cell subset, CD4+ or CD8+ T cells, or bulk PBMC T cells (not recorded which). CDR3 amino acids: CSVEPGQGVYGYTF.